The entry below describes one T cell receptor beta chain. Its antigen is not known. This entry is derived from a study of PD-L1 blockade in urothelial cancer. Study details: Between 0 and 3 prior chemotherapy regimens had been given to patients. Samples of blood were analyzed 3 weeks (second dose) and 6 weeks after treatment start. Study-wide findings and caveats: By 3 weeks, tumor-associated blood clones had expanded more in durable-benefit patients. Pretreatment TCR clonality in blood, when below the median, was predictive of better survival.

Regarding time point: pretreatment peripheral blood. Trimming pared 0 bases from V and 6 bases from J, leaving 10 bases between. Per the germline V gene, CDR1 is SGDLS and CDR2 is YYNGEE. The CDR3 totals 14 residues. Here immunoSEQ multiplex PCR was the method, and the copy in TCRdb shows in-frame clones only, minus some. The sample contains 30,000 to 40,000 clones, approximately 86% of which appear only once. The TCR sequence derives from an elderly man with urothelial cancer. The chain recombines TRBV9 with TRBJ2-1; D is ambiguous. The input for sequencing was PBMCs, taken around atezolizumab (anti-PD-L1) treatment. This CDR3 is CASSVESSLNEQFF. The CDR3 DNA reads TGTGCCAGCAGCGTAGAGAGTAGCCTCAATGAGCAGTTCTTC.